The 22 T cell receptor beta chains below come from one sample, sequenced in a study of T cell therapy after organ transplantation. The assay was immunoSEQ multiplex PCR, and TCRdb's table has in-frame clones only and misses some. The sample has over 45,000 clones; 85% to 95% are singletons. These TCRs' antigens remain unknown. The sample was CD8+ T cells from blood, taken before autologous CMV-specific T cell therapy. The receptors stem from a human patient who had received a solid organ transplant and had CMV disease.

The J gene is TRBJ1-3, the V gene TRBV5-6; D gene unclear. The CDR3 runs 14 residues. V was clipped by 0 bases and J by 0 bases, with 4 bases between them. Germline CDR1 and CDR2: SGHDT and YYEEEE. The CDR3 reads CASSLGRSGNTIYF. In DNA form, the CDR3 reads TGTGCCAGCAGCTTGGGGCGCTCTGGAAACACCATATATTTT.

The chain employs TRBV7-8 and TRBJ1-1; D gene uncertain. Trimming cost V 5 bases and J 3 bases, with 10 bases left between them. This CDR3 region has 13 residues. Germline V CDR1 and CDR2: SGHVS, FQNEAQ. CDR3 residues: CASSPDGYTEAFF. CDR3 bases: TGTGCCAGCAGCCCGGACGGCTACACTGAAGCTTTCTTT.

In nucleotides, the CDR3 is TGTGCCAGTAGTAGACTCGAAGGGGTGGCCACAGATACGCAGTATTTT. Translated: CASSRLEGVATDTQYF. This rearrangement joins TRBV19 to TRBJ2-3; D may be TRBD1 (5 bases). Germline CDR1 is LNHDA and CDR2 is SQIVND (reference sequence). The CDR3 covers 16 residues. Trimming pared 4 bases from V and 2 bases from J, leaving 16 bases between.

The chain couples TRBV16 to TRBJ2-1; 9 bases fit TRBD2. The germline V gene encodes CDR1 KGHSY and CDR2 FQNENV. The CDR3 has 14 residues. For the CDR3, the DNA is TGTGCGGCAACGGTTAGCGGGAGAGACAATGAGCAGTTCTTC. Translated: CAATVSGRDNEQFF. Drawing the rest from reference TRBV16 and TRBJ2-1, the complete variable domain is GEEVAQTPKHLVRGEGQKAKLYCAPIKGHSYVFWYQQVLKNEFKFLISFQNENVFDETGMPKERFSAKCLPNSPCSLEIQATKLEDSAVYFCAATVSGRDNEQFFGPGTRLTVL.

The chain links TRBV7-9 to TRBJ2-3, with TRBD2 matching 13 bases. Germline values: CDR1 SEHNR, CDR2 FQNEAQ (reference sequence). The CDR3 has 15 residues. V was clipped by 5 bases and J by 4 bases; unmatched bases: 3. The CDR3 nucleotides are TGTGCCAGCAGCACCGGGACTAGCGGGGCAGATACGCAGTATTTT. Its translation: CASSTGTSGADTQYF.

This clone was detected only once. The chain combines TRBV30 with TRBJ2-7; 7 positions match TRBD1. Germline CDR1 and CDR2: GTSNPN and SVGIG (reference sequence). The V and J ends lost 5 bases and 0 bases, in that order; junction bases with no gene match: 7. The CDR3 loop spans 14 amino acids. In DNA, the CDR3 is TGTGCCTGGGACCTAGGGGGCGTCTCCTACGAGCAGTACTTC. Its protein product is CAWDLGGVSYEQYF.

The chain couples TRBV7-4 to TRBJ2-7, with D perhaps being TRBD1 or TRBD2 (5 bases each). The CDR3 covers 16 residues. The germline V and J ends were trimmed by 1 base and 0 bases, with 13 bases remaining between them. Germline values: CDR1 SGHVT, CDR2 SQSDAQ. CDR3 in DNA: TGTGCCAGCAGCTTAGACGGGGCAGGGAGCTCCTACGAGCAGTACTTC. Its translation: CASSLDGAGSSYEQYF. Variable domain in full (rest from reference TRBV7-4 and TRBJ2-7): GAGVSQSPRYKVAKRGRDVALRCDSISGHVTLYWYRQTLGQGSEVLTYSQSDAQRDKSGRPSGRFSAERPERSVSTLKIQRTEQGDSAVYLCASSLDGAGSSYEQYFGPGTRLTVT.

The chain uses TRBV30 and TRBJ2-3, with D tentatively TRBD2 (6 bases). The germline gives CDR1 GTSNPN, CDR2 SVGIG (reference sequence). This CDR3 spans 14 amino acids. The ends were cut back, 5 bases at V and 0 bases at J, with 12 bases in the middle. CDR3 sequence (DNA): TGTGCCTGGGGGAAGACTAGGAGCACAGATACGCAGTATTTT. This sequence encodes CAWGKTRSTDTQYF.

J is TRBJ1-1 and V is TRBV5-1; D not resolved. Looked up from germline, CDR1 is SGHRS and CDR2 is YFSETQ. V was shortened by 1 base and J by 3 bases, with 4 bases between the two germline ends. The CDR3 length is 12 residues. CDR3: CASSLTDTEAFF. The CDR3, as DNA: TGCGCCAGCAGCTTGACGGACACTGAAGCTTTCTTT.

This chain joins TRBV7-9 and TRBJ1-1; D is unresolved. The CDR3 contains 14 residues. Germline V gene lookup returns CDR1 SEHNR and CDR2 FQNEAQ (reference sequence). Trimming stripped 5 bases from V and 4 bases from J, with 14 bases between. CDR3 nucleotides: TGTGCCAGCAGCCCCGTGCGGGGTGGCACTGAAGCTTTCTTT. Protein product: CASSPVRGGTEAFF. Drawing the rest from reference TRBV7-9 and TRBJ1-1, the complete variable domain is DTGVSQNPRHKITKRGQNVTFRCDPISEHNRLYWYRQTLGQGPEFLTYFQNEAQLEKSRLLSDRFSAERPKGSFSTLEIQRTEQGDSAMYLCASSPVRGGTEAFFGQGTRLTVV.

The chain joins TRBV5-4 to TRBJ1-1; D gene unclear. Germline CDR1 is SGHNT and CDR2 is YYREEE (reference sequence). The V gene lost 0 bases and the J gene lost 0 bases, with 9 bases spanning the gap. The CDR3 totals 15 residues. The DNA for the CDR3 is TGTGCCAGCAGCTTGGGCACACAGATGAACACTGAAGCTTTCTTT. As protein: CASSLGTQMNTEAFF.

As for this clone: This sample also contains other DNA sequences that code for the same CDR3. The CDR3 sequence: CASSLGGPYNEQFF. For the CDR3, the DNA is TGTGCCAGCAGCTTAGGGGGGCCCTACAATGAGCAGTTCTTC. The chain couples TRBV7-9 to TRBJ2-1; perhaps TRBD1 as D (6 bases). Germline-derived CDR1 and CDR2 are SEHNR and FQNEAQ (reference sequence). Between the trimmed V and J ends, which lost 1 base and 2 bases, there was a span of 6 bases. The CDR3 runs 14 residues.

The chain is built from TRBV6-5 and TRBJ1-6; no firm D call. The germline CDR1 and CDR2 sequences are MNHEY and SVGAGI. This CDR3 has 13 amino acids. Trimming cost V 5 bases and J 14 bases, with 16 bases left between them. CDR3 in DNA: TGTGCCAGCAGTAGGGATGCACCCCGGACCCTCCACTTT. It encodes CASSRDAPRTLHF.

V usage is TRBV27 and J usage is TRBJ2-1; D might be TRBD1 (6 bases). The length of the CDR3 is 16 residues. Germline CDR1 is MNHEY and CDR2 is SMNVEV (reference sequence). V was pared by 5 bases and J by 5 bases, with 19 bases between. The CDR3 DNA is TGTGCCAGCAGTCCCTCGACAGGCCCCCTGAACAATGAGCAGTTCTTC. Translating gives CASSPSTGPLNNEQFF.

Here the CDR3 reads CASSLHLRGKLSEQYF. In DNA form, the CDR3 reads TGTGCCAGCAGCTTACACCTCAGGGGCAAATTAAGCGAGCAGTACTTC. The chain has TRBV7-2 and TRBJ2-5, with D possibly matching TRBD1 (6 bases). The DNA end lines up better with TRBJ2-7; the J call may be wrong. Germline V lookup: CDR1 SGHTA, CDR2 FQGNSA. This CDR3 has 16 amino acids.

The rearrangement links TRBV7-9 to TRBJ2-7; D could derive from TRBD1 or TRBD2 (6 bases each). This CDR3 comprises 14 residues. Germline V gives CDR1 SEHNR, CDR2 FQNEAQ (reference sequence). Trimming left V 5 bases short and J 4 bases short, with 15 bases between. DNA for the CDR3: TGTGCCAGCAGCCCCGGGGGCTGGGCTTACGAGCAGTACTTC. Its protein is CASSPGGWAYEQYF.

The V and J genes are TRBV4-3 and TRBJ1-1; D gene ambiguous. Trimming took 3 bases from V and 11 from J, leaving 19 bases between them. This CDR3 comprises 14 residues. Germline CDR1 reads LGHNA; CDR2 reads YSLEER. CDR3 DNA: TGCGCCAGCAGCCAGAGGGTAAAGGGAAGTTTTGCTTTCTTT. This gives the protein CASSQRVKGSFAFF.

V gene TRBV30 combines with J gene TRBJ2-5; TRBD1 might be the D (6 bases). Per germline, CDR1 GTSNPN and CDR2 SVGIG (reference sequence). The CDR3 has 13 residues. Deletions cut 4 bases from V and 2 bases from J, with 11 bases between. The CDR3: CAWTRTVQETQYF. CDR3 sequence (DNA): TGTGCCTGGACTAGGACAGTTCAAGAGACCCAGTACTTC.

The V call is TRBV6-6, the J call TRBJ1-2; D is unclear. There are 12 residues in the CDR3. V gave up 4 bases and J gave up 5 bases, with 8 bases separating them. Germline V gene sequence: CDR1 MNHNY, CDR2 SVGAGI (reference sequence). CDR3 in amino acids: CASSLENYGYTF. The CDR3 region has the DNA TGTGCCAGCAGTTTAGAAAATTATGGCTACACCTTC.

J is TRBJ1-3 and V is TRBV9; D gene unclear. Germline V gene sequence: CDR1 SGDLS, CDR2 YYNGEE. The CDR3 has 15 amino acids. Between the trimmed V and J ends, which lost 0 bases and 4 bases, there was a span of 11 bases. CDR3 sequence reads: CASSVGTLGGNTIYF. Here the CDR3 DNA reads TGTGCCAGCAGCGTAGGTACGCTTGGGGGAAACACCATATATTTT.

The chain employs TRBV27 and TRBJ2-1, with D possibly called TRBD1 or TRBD2 (5 bases each). The CDR3 contains 15 residues. The V gene's germline CDR1 is MNHEY and CDR2 SMNVEV (reference sequence). Trimming cost V 7 bases and J 8 bases, with 21 bases left between them. CDR3 in DNA: TGTGCCAGCACCACCGTCGGGGCCGCGCCCGATGAGCAGTTCTTC. Amino acids: CASTTVGAAPDEQFF.

CDR3 in DNA: TGTGCCAGCAGTTTAGCCCCTCAGGGAATTGGCTACACCTTC. This codes for CASSLAPQGIGYTF. The V gene is TRBV27, the J gene TRBJ1-2; tentative D call: TRBD1 (5 bases). Trimming pared 2 bases from V and 7 bases from J, leaving 14 bases between. Germline V gives CDR1 MNHEY, CDR2 SMNVEV (reference sequence). The CDR3 length is 14 residues.